The 14 T cell receptor beta chains in this list originate from one sample, sequenced in a study of identical twins. TCRdb re-called the 5' RACE reads through MiXCR, storing one row per CDR3 protein. Among approximately 670,000 distinct CDR3 sequences listed, approximately 6.1% were seen once. The sample taken for sequencing was naive T cells sorted from blood. The receptors stem from a man between 18 and 29 years old in good health.

CDR3 residues: CDNQIWDSSYEQYF. In DNA, the CDR3 is TGTGACAACCAAATCTGGGACAGTTCCTACGAGCAGTACTTC. The chain couples TRBV7-8 to TRBJ2-7; 7 nucleotides match TRBD1. The CDR3 extends over 14 amino acids. CDR1 and CDR2 (germline): SGHVS, FQNEAQ.

The V and J genes are TRBV5-1 and TRBJ1-6; tentatively, D is TRBD1 (5 bases). The V end was cut by 5 bases, the J end by 7 bases, with 19 bases between. This CDR3 is built from 16 residues. CDR1 and CDR2 (germline): SGHRS, YFSETQ. CDR3: CASRVGAGAMNSPLHF. DNA of the CDR3: TGCGCCAGCAGGGTTGGGGCAGGAGCCATGAATTCACCCCTCCACTTT.

This clonotype came up many times. The chain is built from TRBV12-3 or TRBV12-4 and TRBJ2-2; D may be TRBD2 (6 bases). Trimming took 7 bases from V and 6 from J, leaving 21 bases between them. This CDR3 has 16 residues. For the CDR3, the DNA is TGTGCCAGCACCCTGACGGGGACTTACACAGCCGGGGAGCTGTTTTTT. It is translated as CASTLTGTYTAGELFF.

Ten or more counts support this clonotype. V is TRBV20-1 and J is TRBJ2-7, with a tentative D call TRBD2 (6 bases). The CDR3 extends over 13 amino acids. The germline CDR1 and CDR2 sequences are DFQATT and SNEGSKA (reference sequence). The V end lost 6 bases, the J end lost 0 bases, and 12 bases lay between the germline ends. The CDR3 spells CSATKRASYEQYF. The CDR3 DNA sequence: TGCAGTGCAACTAAGCGGGCCTCCTACGAGCAGTACTTC.

There are many counts of this clonotype. V usage is TRBV5-1 and J usage is TRBJ2-7, with TRBD1 matching over 8 bases. There are 14 residues in the CDR3. CDR1 SGHRS and CDR2 YFSETQ come from the germline V gene. Losses at the gene ends were 2 bases for V and 5 bases for J; bases not matched to a gene: 6. The CDR3, as DNA: TGCGCCAGCAGCTTTCAGGGGGCCGTAGACGAGCAGTACTTC. Translating it yields CASSFQGAVDEQYF.

This clonotype was recorded a few times. The V gene is TRBV7-6, the J gene TRBJ1-5; possibly TRBD1 for D (6 bases). The germline V gene encodes CDR1 SGHVS and CDR2 FNYEAQ. V was pared by 2 bases and J by 4 bases, with 15 bases between. The CDR3 contains 16 residues. CDR3 sequence reads: CASSLSAGGRNQPQHF. The CDR3 coding sequence is TGTGCCAGCAGCTTATCGGCTGGGGGCCGAAATCAGCCCCAGCATTTT.

The chain has TRBV4-1 and TRBJ2-1; TRBD1 matches 7 bases. V shed 0 bases and J 4 bases; nucleotides not matched to a gene: 12. CDR3 length: 18 amino acids. Per germline, CDR1 MGHRA and CDR2 YSYEKL. In DNA form, the CDR3 reads TGCGCCAGCAGCCAAGACCGACACCGGGACAGCCTTTACAATGAGCAGTTCTTC. Translation: CASSQDRHRDSLYNEQFF.

This clonotype was found many times. The J gene is TRBJ2-7, the V gene TRBV7-9; TRBD1 matches 8 bases. The CDR3 has 12 residues. Trimming took 5 bases from V and 5 from J; bases not matched to a gene: 2. In germline, CDR1 is SEHNR, CDR2 FQNEAQ (reference sequence). The CDR3 loop reads CASSAGGDEQYF. The CDR3 DNA follows: TGTGCCAGCAGCGCAGGGGGCGACGAGCAGTACTTC.

This clonotype was seen many times. The V call is TRBV5-1, the J call TRBJ2-7, with TRBD2 as a possible D gene (6 bases). V dropped 4 bases and J dropped 0 bases, with 14 bases sitting between them. CDR3 length: 15 amino acids. Per the germline V gene, CDR1 is SGHRS and CDR2 is YFSETQ. The CDR3 DNA reads TGCGCCAGCAGCCCCACGGAGGGAATCTCCTACGAGCAGTACTTC. Translation: CASSPTEGISYEQYF. Using reference TRBV5-1 and TRBJ2-7 for the parts outside the CDR3, the full variable domain is KAGVTQTPRYLIKTRGQQVTLSCSPISGHRSVSWYQQTPGQGLQFLFEYFSETQRNKGNFPGRFSGRQFSNSRSEMNVSTLELGDSALYLCASSPTEGISYEQYFGPGTRLTVT.

This clonotype has at least ten counts. The chain recombines TRBV5-5 with TRBJ2-1, with a tentative D call TRBD1 (5 bases). There are 13 residues in the CDR3. Germline loops: CDR1 SGHKS, CDR2 YYEKEE (reference sequence). V was trimmed by 6 bases and J by 11 bases, leaving 18 bases between them. CDR3 nucleotides: TGTGCCAGCATTGTAACGGCAGGGCCCCAGCAGTTCTTC. Translating it yields CASIVTAGPQQFF.

This clonotype was seen at least ten times. The rearrangement joins TRBV5-1 to TRBJ2-5; 8 bases line up with TRBD2. Looked up from germline, CDR1 is SGHRS and CDR2 is YFSETQ. The CDR3 is 15 residues long. The J segment lost 1 base and the V segment lost 1 base, leaving 3 bases of the junction unmatched. The CDR3 DNA sequence: TGCGCCAGCAGCTTGATCGCGGGAGGCCAAGAGACCCAGTACTTC. This encodes CASSLIAGGQETQYF.

The chain uses TRBV5-1 and TRBJ1-6; TRBD1 might be the D (6 bases). Trimming cost V 0 bases and J 7 bases, with 11 bases left between them. CDR1 and CDR2 from the germline V gene are SGHRS and YFSETQ. The CDR3 is made up of 15 amino acids. The CDR3 protein is CASSLEDSRNSPLHF. The CDR3 bases are TGCGCCAGCAGCTTGGAGGACAGCAGAAATTCACCCCTCCACTTT. Combining the CDR3 with reference TRBV5-1 and TRBJ1-6 gives the whole variable domain KAGVTQTPRYLIKTRGQQVTLSCSPISGHRSVSWYQQTPGQGLQFLFEYFSETQRNKGNFPGRFSGRQFSNSRSEMNVSTLELGDSALYLCASSLEDSRNSPLHFGNGTRLTVT.

This clonotype was seen many times. The chain joins TRBV29-1 to TRBJ2-2, with D possibly matching TRBD2 (6 bases). Trimming removed 4 bases from V and 4 bases from J, with 13 bases in between. CDR1 is SQVTM, CDR2 ANQGSEA, per germline. This CDR3 has 14 residues. Here the CDR3 DNA reads TGCAGCGTTGCGGGACTTCTTGGCACCGGGGAGCTGTTTTTT. This sequence encodes CSVAGLLGTGELFF.

This clonotype has a count of ten or more. J is TRBJ1-2 and V is TRBV29-1; 7 bases map to TRBD1. Per the germline V gene, CDR1 is SQVTM and CDR2 is ANQGSEA. Unmatched junction bases numbered 4, after V lost 4 bases and J lost 2 bases. The CDR3 is made up of 13 amino acids. This chain's CDR3 is CSVGTGQNYGYTF. Written as DNA, the CDR3 is TGCAGCGTTGGCACGGGACAGAACTATGGCTACACCTTC. Looking up the rest from reference TRBV29-1 and TRBJ1-2 gives the full variable domain: SAVISQKPSRDICQRGTSLTIQCQVDSQVTMMFWYRQQPGQSLTLIATANQGSEATYESGFVIDKFPISRPNLTFSTLTVSNMSPEDSSIYLCSVGTGQNYGYTFGSGTRLTVV.